These T cell receptor beta chains were read from a single sample in a study of shared clonotypes between healthy human individuals. This table comes from immunoSEQ multiplex PCR, and its TCRdb copy is limited to in-frame clones, with some not included. There are hundreds of thousands of clones in the sample; approximately 95% occur only once, and about 0.057% lies in the top ten. The sequenced sample consisted of naive CD4+ T cells sorted from blood. Source of these receptors: a woman aged 25-40 years in good health. CDR3s include the opening cysteine and the closing phenylalanine or tryptophan. D genes are given only for firm matches.

cdr3_aa cdr3_nt j_call d_call cdr3_length v_call
CASSRFGSQEQYF TGTGCCAGCAGCCGTTTCGGGAGCCAGGAGCAGTACTTC TRBJ2-7 - 13 TRBV11-3
CASSLAASYEQYF TGCGCCAGCAGCTTGGCCGCTAGCTACGAGCAGTACTTC TRBJ2-7 - 13 TRBV5-1
CASSPRTGSSSGNTIYF TGTGCCAGCAGCCCCCGGACAGGCTCTAGCTCTGGAAACACCATATATTTT TRBJ1-3 TRBD1 17 TRBV5-5
CASSSSHGGGDQPQHF TGTGCCAGCAGCTCATCCCATGGCGGGGGCGATCAGCCCCAGCATTTT TRBJ1-5 - 16 TRBV7-2
CASSPRTGTDTQYF TGTGCCAGCAGCCCGCGTACAGGGACAGATACGCAGTATTTT TRBJ2-3 - 14 TRBV9
CASSFRRSGANVLTF TGTGCCAGCAGTTTCCGCCGGAGTGGGGCCAACGTCCTGACTTTC TRBJ2-6 - 15 TRBV28
CAISGGLAGGPMVETQYF TGTGCCATCAGTGGAGGGCTAGCGGGAGGTCCGATGGTGGAGACCCAGTACTTC TRBJ2-5 TRBD2 18 TRBV10-3
CASSPGWTQYF TGTGCCAGCAGCCCCGGATGGACCCAGTACTTC TRBJ2-5 - 11 TRBV11-2
CASSFSRPTGTGVNEQYF TGTGCCAGCAGTTTCTCGCGGCCTACCGGGACAGGAGTCAACGAGCAGTACTTC TRBJ2-7 TRBD1 18 TRBV28
CASSLTGAITDTQYF TGTGCCAGCAGTTTAACGGGAGCAATCACAGATACGCAGTATTTT TRBJ2-3 - 15 TRBV28